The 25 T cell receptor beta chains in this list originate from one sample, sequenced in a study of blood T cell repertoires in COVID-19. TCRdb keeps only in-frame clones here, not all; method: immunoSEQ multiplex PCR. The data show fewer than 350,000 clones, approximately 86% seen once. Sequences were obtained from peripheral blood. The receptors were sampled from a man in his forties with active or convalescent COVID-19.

CDR3 in DNA: TGTGCCAGTAGCCGGGACAGGACCTACGAGCAGTACTTC. Its translation is CASSRDRTYEQYF. The chain has TRBV19 and TRBJ2-7; 8 positions agree with TRBD1. The CDR3 length is 13 residues. V lost 6 bases, J lost 2 bases, and 3 bases stayed unmatched. Germline CDR1 LNHDA, CDR2 SQIVND (reference sequence).

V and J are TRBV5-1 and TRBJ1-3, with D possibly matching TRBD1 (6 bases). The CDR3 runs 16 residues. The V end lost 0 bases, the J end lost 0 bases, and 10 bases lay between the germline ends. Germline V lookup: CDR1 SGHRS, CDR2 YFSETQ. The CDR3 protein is CASSLAGQSSGNTIYF. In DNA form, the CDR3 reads TGCGCCAGCAGCTTGGCGGGACAAAGCTCTGGAAACACCATATATTTT.

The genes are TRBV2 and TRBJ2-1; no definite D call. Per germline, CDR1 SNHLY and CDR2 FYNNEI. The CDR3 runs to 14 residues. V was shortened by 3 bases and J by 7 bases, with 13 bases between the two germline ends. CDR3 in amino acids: CASSEGRSGNEQFF. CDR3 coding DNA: TGTGCCAGCAGTGAGGGCAGGTCTGGGAATGAGCAGTTCTTC.

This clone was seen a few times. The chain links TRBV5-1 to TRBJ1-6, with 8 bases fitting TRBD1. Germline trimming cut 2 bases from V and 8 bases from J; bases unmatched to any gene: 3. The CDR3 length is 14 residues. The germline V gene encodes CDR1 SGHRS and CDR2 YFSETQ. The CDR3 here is CASSLGQGHSPLHF. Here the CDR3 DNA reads TGCGCCAGCAGCTTAGGACAGGGACATTCACCCCTCCACTTT.

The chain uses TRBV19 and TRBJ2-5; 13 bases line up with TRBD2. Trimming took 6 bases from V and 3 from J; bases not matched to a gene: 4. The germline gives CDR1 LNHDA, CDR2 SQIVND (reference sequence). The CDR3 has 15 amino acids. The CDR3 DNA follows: TGTGCCAGTAGACCGGGACTAGCGGGAAAAGAGACCCAGTACTTC. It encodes CASRPGLAGKETQYF. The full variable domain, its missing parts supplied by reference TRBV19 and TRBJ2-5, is DGGITQSPKYLFRKEGQNVTLSCEQNLNHDAMYWYRQDPGQGLRLIYYSQIVNDFQKGDIAEGYSVSREKKESFPLTVTSAQKNPTAFYLCASRPGLAGKETQYFGPGTRLLVL.

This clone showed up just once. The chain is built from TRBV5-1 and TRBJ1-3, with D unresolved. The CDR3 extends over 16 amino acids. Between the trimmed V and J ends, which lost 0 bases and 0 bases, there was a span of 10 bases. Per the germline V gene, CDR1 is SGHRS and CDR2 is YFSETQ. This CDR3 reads CASSLAGGFSGNTIYF. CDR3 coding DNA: TGCGCCAGCAGCTTGGCAGGCGGGTTCTCTGGAAACACCATATATTTT.

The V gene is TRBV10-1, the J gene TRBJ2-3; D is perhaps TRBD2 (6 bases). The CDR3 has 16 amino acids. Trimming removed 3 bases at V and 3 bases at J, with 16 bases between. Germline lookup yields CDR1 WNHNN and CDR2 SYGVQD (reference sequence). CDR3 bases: TGCGCCAGCAGTGAAGTTGACGGGAGAGGGACAGATACGCAGTATTTT. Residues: CASSEVDGRGTDTQYF.

Here the CDR3 reads CASQDSSSYEQYF. CDR3 coding DNA: TGTGCCAGCCAGGACAGTAGCTCCTACGAGCAGTACTTC. This rearrangement joins TRBV19 to TRBJ2-7; D is perhaps TRBD1 (6 bases). V dropped 9 bases and J dropped 0 bases, with 12 bases sitting between them. The CDR3 loop spans 13 amino acids. Germline V gene sequence: CDR1 LNHDA, CDR2 SQIVND (reference sequence).

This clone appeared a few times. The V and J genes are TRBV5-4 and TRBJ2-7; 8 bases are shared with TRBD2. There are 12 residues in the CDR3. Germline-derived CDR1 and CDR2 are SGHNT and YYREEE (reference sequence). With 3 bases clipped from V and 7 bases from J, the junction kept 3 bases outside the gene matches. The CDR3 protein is CASSYGTREQYF. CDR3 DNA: TGTGCCAGCAGCTACGGGACTAGGGAGCAGTACTTC.

CDR3 DNA: TGTGCCAGCAGGAACCCTGGGGGGGAGGGGTATGGCTACACCTTC. Its translation is CASRNPGGEGYGYTF. V and J are TRBV28 and TRBJ1-2; a possible D gene is TRBD1 (5 bases). V lost 6 bases and J lost 5, with 19 bases in between. Germline values: CDR1 MDHEN, CDR2 SYDVKM. The CDR3 sequence is 15 residues long.

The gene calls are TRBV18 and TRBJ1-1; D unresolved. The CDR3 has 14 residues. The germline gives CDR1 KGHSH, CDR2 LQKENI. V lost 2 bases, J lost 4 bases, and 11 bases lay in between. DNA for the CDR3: TGTGCCAGCTCACCAGCCGGGAGAGGCACTGAAGCTTTCTTT. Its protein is CASSPAGRGTEAFF.

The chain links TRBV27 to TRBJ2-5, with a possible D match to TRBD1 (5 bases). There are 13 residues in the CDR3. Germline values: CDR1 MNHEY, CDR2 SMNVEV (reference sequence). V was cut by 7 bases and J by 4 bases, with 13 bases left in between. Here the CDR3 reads CASTLRGRETQYF. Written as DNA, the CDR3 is TGTGCCAGCACCCTAAGGGGAAGAGAGACCCAGTACTTC.

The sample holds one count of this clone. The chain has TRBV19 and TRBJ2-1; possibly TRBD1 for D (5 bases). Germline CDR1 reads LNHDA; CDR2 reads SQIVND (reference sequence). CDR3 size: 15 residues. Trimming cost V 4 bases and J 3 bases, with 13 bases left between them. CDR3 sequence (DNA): TGTGCCAGTAGTAGGTCGGAGCAGGGCTACAATGAGCAGTTCTTC. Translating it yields CASSRSEQGYNEQFF.

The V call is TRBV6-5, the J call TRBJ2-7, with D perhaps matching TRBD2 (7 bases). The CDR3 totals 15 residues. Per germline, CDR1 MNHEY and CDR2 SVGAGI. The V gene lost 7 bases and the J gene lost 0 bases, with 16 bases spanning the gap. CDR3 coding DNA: TGTGCCAGCACCGTCCTAGGGGGGGGCTCCTACGAGCAGTACTTC. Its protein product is CASTVLGGGSYEQYF.

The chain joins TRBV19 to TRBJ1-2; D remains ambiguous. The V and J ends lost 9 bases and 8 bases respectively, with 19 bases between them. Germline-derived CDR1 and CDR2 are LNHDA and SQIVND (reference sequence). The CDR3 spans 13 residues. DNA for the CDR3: TGTGCCAGCGCCCCAAACCCGGGGAACGGCTACACCTTC. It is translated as CASAPNPGNGYTF.

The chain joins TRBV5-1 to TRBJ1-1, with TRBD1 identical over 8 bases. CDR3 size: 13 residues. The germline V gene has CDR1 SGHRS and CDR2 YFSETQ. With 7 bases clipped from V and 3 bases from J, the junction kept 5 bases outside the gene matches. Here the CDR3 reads CASQSTGDTEAFF. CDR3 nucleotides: TGCGCCAGCCAATCGACAGGGGACACTGAAGCTTTCTTT. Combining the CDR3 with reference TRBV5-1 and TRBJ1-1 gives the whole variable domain KAGVTQTPRYLIKTRGQQVTLSCSPISGHRSVSWYQQTPGQGLQFLFEYFSETQRNKGNFPGRFSGRQFSNSRSEMNVSTLELGDSALYLCASQSTGDTEAFFGQGTRLTVV.

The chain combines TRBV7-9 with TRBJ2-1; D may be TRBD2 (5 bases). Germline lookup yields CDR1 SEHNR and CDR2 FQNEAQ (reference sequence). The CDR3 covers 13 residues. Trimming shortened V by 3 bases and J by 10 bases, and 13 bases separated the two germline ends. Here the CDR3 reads CASSLEISAEQFF. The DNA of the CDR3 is TGTGCCAGCAGCTTGGAAATTAGCGCCGAGCAGTTCTTC.

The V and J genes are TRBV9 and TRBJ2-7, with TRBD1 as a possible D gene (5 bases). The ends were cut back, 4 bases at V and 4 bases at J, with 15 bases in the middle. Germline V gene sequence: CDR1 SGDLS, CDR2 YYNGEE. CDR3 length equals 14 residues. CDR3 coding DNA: TGTGCCAGCAGCCAGGACAATGGGGCTTACGAGCAGTACTTC. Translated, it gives CASSQDNGAYEQYF.

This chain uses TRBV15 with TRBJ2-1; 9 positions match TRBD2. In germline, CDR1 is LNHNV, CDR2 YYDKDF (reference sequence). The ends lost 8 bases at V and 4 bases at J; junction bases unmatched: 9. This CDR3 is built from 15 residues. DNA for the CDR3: TGTGCCACCCGGGGCGGGAGGGGGGAATACAATGAGCAGTTCTTC. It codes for CATRGGRGEYNEQFF.

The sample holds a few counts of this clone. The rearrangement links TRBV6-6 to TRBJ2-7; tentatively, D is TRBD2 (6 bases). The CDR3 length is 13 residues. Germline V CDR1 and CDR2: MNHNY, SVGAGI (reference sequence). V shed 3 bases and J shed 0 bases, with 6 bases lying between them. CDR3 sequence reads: CASSYSGSYEQYF. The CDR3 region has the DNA TGTGCCAGCAGTTATAGCGGCTCCTACGAGCAGTACTTC.

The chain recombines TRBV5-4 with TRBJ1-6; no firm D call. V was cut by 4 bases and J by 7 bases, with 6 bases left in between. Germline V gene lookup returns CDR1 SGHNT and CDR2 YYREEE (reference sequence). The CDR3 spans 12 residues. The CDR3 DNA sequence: TGTGCCAGCAGCCTTGGCAATTCACCCCTCCACTTT. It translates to CASSLGNSPLHF.

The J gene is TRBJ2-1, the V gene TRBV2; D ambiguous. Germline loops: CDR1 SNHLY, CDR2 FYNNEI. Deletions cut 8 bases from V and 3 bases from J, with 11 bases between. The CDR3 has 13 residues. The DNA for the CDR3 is TGTGCCAGCGCCGCGGCTCTCTACAATGAGCAGTTCTTC. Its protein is CASAAALYNEQFF.

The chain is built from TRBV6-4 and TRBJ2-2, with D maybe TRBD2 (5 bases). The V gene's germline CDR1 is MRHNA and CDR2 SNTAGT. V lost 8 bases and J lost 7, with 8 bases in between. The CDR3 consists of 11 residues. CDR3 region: CASGLGGELFF. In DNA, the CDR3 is TGTGCCAGCGGACTGGGCGGGGAGCTGTTTTTT.

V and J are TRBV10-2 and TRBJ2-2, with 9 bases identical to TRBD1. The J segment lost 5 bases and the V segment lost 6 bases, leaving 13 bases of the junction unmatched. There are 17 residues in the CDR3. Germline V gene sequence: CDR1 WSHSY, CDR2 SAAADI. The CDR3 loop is CASRLISGTGRTGELFF. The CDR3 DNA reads TGCGCCAGCAGACTAATATCCGGGACAGGGAGGACCGGGGAGCTGTTTTTT.

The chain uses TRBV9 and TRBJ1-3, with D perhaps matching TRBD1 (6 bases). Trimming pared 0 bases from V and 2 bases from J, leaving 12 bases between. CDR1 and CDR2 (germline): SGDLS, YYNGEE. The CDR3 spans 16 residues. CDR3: CASSVVDRGTGNTIYF. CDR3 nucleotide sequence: TGTGCCAGCAGCGTAGTGGATAGGGGGACTGGAAACACCATATATTTT. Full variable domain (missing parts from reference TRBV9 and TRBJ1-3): DSGVTQTPKHLITATGQRVTLRCSPRSGDLSVYWYQQSLDQGLQFLIQYYNGEERAKGNILERFSAQQFPDLHSELNLSSLELGDSALYFCASSVVDRGTGNTIYFGEGSWLTVV.